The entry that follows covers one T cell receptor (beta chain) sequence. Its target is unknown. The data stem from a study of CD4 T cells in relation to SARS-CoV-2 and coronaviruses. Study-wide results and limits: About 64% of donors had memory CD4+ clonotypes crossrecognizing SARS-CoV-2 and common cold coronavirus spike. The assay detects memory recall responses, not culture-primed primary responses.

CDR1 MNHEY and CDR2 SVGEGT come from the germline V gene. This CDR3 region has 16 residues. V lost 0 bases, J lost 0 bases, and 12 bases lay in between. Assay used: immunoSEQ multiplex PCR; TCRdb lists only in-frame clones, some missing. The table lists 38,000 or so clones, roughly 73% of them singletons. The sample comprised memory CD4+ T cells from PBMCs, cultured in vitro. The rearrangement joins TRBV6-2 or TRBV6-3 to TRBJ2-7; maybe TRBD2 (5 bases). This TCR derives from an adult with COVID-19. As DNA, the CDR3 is TGTGCCAGCAGTTACTCTGCGGACGGACTCTCCTACGAGCAGTACTTC. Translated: CASSYSADGLSYEQYF.